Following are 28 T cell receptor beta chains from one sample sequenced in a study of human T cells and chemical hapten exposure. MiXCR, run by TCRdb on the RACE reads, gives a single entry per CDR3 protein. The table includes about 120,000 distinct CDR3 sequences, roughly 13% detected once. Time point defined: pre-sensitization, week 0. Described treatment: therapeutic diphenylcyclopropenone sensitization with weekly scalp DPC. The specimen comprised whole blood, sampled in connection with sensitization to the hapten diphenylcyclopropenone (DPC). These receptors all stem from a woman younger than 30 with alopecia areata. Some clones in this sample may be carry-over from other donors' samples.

CDR3 coding DNA: TGTGCCAGCAGCTTCGAGTACTATGGCTACACCTTC. Protein product: CASSFEYYGYTF. The chain joins TRBV7-9 to TRBJ1-2; D is undetermined. Germline CDR1 is SEHNR and CDR2 is FQNEAQ (reference sequence). CDR3 length: 12 residues. The V and J ends lost 3 bases and 3 bases respectively, with 5 bases between them.

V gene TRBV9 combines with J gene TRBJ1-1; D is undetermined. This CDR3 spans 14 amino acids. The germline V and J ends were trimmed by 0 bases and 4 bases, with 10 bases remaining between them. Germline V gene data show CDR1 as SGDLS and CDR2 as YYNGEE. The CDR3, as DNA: TGTGCCAGCAGCGTAGAGAGAGAGGGCACTGAAGCTTTCTTT. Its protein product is CASSVEREGTEAFF.

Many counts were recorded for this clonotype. CDR3 in amino acids: CSVSQGIRNEQFF. The CDR3 nucleotides read TGCAGCGTTTCCCAGGGTATTCGGAATGAGCAGTTCTTC. The chain is built from TRBV29-1 and TRBJ2-1; D perhaps matches TRBD1 (5 bases). Germline CDR1 is SQVTM and CDR2 is ANQGSEA. V was trimmed by 5 bases and J by 7 bases, leaving 15 bases between them. The CDR3 is 13 residues long.

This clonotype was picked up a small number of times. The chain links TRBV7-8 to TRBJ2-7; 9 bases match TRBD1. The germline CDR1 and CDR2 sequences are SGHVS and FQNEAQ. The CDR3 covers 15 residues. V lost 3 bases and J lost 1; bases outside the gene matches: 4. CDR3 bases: TGTGCCAGCAGCTTGCAGACAGGGGGGTCCTACGAGCAGTACTTC. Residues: CASSLQTGGSYEQYF.

CDR3 protein: CASRFDRGYSNQPQHF. The DNA for the CDR3 is TGTGCCAGCAGATTCGACAGGGGATATAGCAATCAGCCCCAGCATTTT. This chain uses TRBV12-3 or TRBV12-4 with TRBJ1-5, with TRBD1 matching 8 bases. The junction had 7 bases not matched to a gene; V was cut back by 6 bases and J by 0 bases. The CDR3 extends over 16 amino acids.

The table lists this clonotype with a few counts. The CDR3 DNA is TGTGCCAGCAGTTTCTCCGGGTATAGCACAGATACGCAGTATTTT. As protein: CASSFSGYSTDTQYF. The chain has TRBV28 and TRBJ2-3; the D is unclear. With 3 bases removed from V and 0 bases from J, the gap between germline ends came to 10 bases. The CDR3 runs to 15 residues. Germline assignment: CDR1 MDHEN and CDR2 SYDVKM. Together with reference TRBV28 and TRBJ2-3, the CDR3 gives the full variable domain: DVKVTQSSRYLVKRTGEKVFLECVQDMDHENMFWYRQDPGLGLRLIYFSYDVKMKEKGDIPEGYSVSREKKERFSLILESASTNQTSMYLCASSFSGYSTDTQYFGPGTRLTVL.

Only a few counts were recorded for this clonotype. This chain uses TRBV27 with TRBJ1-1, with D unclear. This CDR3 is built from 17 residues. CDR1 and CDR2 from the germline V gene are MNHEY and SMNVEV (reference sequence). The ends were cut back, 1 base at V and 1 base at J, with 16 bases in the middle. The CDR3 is CASSLFPTPNRNTEAFF. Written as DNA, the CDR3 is TGTGCCAGCAGTTTATTCCCCACCCCTAACCGGAACACTGAAGCTTTCTTT.

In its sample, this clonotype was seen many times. The CDR3 region has the DNA TGTGCCAGCAGCTTAGAAAGGGGTTCGACTGAAGCTTTCTTT. Its protein is CASSLERGSTEAFF. V usage is TRBV7-9 and J usage is TRBJ1-1, with D tentatively TRBD1 (5 bases). This CDR3 is built from 14 residues. CDR1 SEHNR and CDR2 FQNEAQ come from the germline V gene (reference sequence). Trimming removed 1 base from V and 5 bases from J, with 11 bases in between.

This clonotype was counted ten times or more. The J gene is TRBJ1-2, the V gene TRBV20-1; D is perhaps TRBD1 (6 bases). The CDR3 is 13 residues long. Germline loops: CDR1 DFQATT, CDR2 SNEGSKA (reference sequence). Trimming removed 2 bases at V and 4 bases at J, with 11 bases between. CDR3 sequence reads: CSARYRGGYGYTF. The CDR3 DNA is TGCAGTGCTAGATATAGGGGGGGCTATGGCTACACCTTC.

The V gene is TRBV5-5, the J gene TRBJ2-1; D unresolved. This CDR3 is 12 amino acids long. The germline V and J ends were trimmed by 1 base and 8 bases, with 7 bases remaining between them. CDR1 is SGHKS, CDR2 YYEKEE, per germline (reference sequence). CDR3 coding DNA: TGTGCCAGCAGCTTGACGGACCATGAGCAGTTCTTC. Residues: CASSLTDHEQFF.

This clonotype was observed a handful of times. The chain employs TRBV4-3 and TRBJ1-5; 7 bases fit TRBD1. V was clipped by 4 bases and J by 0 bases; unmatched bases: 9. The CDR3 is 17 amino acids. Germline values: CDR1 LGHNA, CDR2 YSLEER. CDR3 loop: CASSPGTAGYSNQPQHF. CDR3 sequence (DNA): TGCGCCAGCAGCCCAGGGACAGCCGGGTATAGCAATCAGCCCCAGCATTTT.

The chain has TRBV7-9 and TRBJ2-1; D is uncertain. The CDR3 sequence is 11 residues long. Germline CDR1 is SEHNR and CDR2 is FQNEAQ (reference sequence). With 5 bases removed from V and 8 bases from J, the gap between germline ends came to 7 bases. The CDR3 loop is CASSPVYEQFF. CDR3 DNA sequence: TGTGCCAGCAGCCCCGTATATGAGCAGTTCTTC. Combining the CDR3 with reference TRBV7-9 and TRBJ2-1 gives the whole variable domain DTGVSQNPRHKITKRGQNVTFRCDPISEHNRLYWYRQTLGQGPEFLTYFQNEAQLEKSRLLSDRFSAERPKGSFSTLEIQRTEQGDSAMYLCASSPVYEQFFGPGTRLTVL.

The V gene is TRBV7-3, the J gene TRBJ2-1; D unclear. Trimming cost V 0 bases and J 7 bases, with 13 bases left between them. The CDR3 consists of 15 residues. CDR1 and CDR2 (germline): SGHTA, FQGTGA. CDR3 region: CASSLTSALQNEQFF. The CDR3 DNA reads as TGTGCCAGCAGCTTAACGTCCGCCCTACAGAATGAGCAGTTCTTC.

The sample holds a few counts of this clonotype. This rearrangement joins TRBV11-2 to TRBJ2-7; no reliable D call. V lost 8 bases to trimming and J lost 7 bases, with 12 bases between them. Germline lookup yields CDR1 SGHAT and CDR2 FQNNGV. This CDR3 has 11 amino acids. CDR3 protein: CASLDWGEQYF. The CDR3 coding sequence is TGTGCCAGCTTGGATTGGGGTGAGCAGTACTTC. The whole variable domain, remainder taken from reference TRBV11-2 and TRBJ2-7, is EAGVAQSPRYKIIEKRQSVAFWCNPISGHATLYWYQQILGQGPKLLIQFQNNGVVDDSQLPKDRFSAERLKGVDSTLKIQPAKLEDSAVYLCASLDWGEQYFGPGTRLTVT.

CDR3: CATSLLAGGYNEQFF. The CDR3 DNA follows: TGTGCCACCAGCTTACTAGCGGGGGGGTACAATGAGCAGTTCTTC. The chain carries TRBV15 and TRBJ2-1, with 13 positions matching TRBD2. This CDR3 spans 15 amino acids. Losses at the gene ends were 5 bases for V and 4 bases for J; bases not matched to a gene: 2. CDR1 is LNHNV, CDR2 YYDKDF, per germline (reference sequence).

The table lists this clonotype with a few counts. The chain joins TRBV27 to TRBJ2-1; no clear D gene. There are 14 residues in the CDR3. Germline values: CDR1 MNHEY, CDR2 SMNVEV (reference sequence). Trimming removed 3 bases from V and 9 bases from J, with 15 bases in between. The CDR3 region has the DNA TGTGCCAGCAGTTTTAGAGGCGGTTTTGGTGAGCAGTTCTTC. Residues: CASSFRGGFGEQFF.

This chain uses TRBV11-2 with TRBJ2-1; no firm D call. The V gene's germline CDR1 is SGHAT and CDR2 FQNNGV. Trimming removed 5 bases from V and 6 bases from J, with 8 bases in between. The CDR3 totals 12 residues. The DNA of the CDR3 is TGTGCCAGCAGCCAGGCCAGCAATGAGCAGTTCTTC. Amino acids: CASSQASNEQFF. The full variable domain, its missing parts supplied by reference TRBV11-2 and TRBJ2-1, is EAGVAQSPRYKIIEKRQSVAFWCNPISGHATLYWYQQILGQGPKLLIQFQNNGVVDDSQLPKDRFSAERLKGVDSTLKIQPAKLEDSAVYLCASSQASNEQFFGPGTRLTVL.

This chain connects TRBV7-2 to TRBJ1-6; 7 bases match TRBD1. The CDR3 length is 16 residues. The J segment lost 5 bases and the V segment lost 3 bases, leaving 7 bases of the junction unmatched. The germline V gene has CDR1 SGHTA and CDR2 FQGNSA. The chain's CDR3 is CASSLTGTANNSPLHF. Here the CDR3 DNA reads TGTGCCAGCAGCTTGACCGGGACAGCTAATAATTCACCCCTCCACTTT.

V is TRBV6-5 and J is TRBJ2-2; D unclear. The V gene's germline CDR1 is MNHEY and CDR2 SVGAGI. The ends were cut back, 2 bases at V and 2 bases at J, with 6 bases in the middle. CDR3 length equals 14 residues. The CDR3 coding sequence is TGTGCCAGCAGTTACGGGCCAAACACCGGGGAGCTGTTTTTT. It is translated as CASSYGPNTGELFF.

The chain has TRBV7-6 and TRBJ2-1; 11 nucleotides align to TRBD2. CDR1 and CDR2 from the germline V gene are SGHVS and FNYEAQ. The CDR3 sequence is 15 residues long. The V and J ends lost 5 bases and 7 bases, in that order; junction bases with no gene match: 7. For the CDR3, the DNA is TGTGCCAGCAGCAGAGTAGCGGGGGGGCGGAATGAGCAGTTCTTC. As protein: CASSRVAGGRNEQFF.

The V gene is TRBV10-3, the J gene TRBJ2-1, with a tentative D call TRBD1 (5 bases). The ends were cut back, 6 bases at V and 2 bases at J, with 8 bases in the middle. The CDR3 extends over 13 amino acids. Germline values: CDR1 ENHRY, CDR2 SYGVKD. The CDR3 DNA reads TGTGCCATCAGAGGGGAACCCTACAATGAGCAGTTCTTC. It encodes CAIRGEPYNEQFF.

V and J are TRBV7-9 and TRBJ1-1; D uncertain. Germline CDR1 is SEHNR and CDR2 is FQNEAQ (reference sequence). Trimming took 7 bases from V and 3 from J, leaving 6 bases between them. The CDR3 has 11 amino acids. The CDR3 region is CASNSYTEAFF. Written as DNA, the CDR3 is TGTGCCAGCAACTCTTACACTGAAGCTTTCTTT.

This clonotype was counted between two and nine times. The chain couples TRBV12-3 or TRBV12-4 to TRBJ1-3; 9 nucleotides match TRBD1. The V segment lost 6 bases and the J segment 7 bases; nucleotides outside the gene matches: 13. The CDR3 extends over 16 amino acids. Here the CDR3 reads CASSLMTTGGQNTIYF. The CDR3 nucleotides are TGTGCCAGCAGCTTAATGACGACAGGGGGGCAGAACACCATATATTTT.

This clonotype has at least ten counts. The DNA of the CDR3 is TGTGCCAGCAGCTTAGAAGGACTAGAAGAGACCCAGTACTTC. Amino acid sequence: CASSLEGLEETQYF. The rearrangement links TRBV7-6 to TRBJ2-5; 7 bases align to TRBD2. This CDR3 is built from 14 residues. Looked up from germline, CDR1 is SGHVS and CDR2 is FNYEAQ. Trimming removed 1 base from V and 3 bases from J; junction bases left unmatched: 2.

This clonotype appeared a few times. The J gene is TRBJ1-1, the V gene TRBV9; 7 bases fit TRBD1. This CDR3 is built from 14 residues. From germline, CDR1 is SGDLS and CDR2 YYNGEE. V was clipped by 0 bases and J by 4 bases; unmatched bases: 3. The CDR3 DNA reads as TGTGCCAGCAGCGTAGAGGCAGGGGGCACTGAAGCTTTCTTT. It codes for CASSVEAGGTEAFF.

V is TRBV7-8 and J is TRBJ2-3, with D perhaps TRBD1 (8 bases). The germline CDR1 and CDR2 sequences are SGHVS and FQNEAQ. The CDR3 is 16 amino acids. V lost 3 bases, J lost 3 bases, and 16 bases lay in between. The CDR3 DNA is TGTGCCAGCAGCTTGGAAGACAGGGGAGGGACAGATACGCAGTATTTT. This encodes CASSLEDRGGTDTQYF.

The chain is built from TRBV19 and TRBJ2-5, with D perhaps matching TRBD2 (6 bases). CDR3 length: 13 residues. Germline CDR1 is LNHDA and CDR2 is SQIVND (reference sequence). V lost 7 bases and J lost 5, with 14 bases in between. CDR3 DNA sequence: TGTGCCAGTACTCCCGGGACTTTGGAGACCCAGTACTTC. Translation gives CASTPGTLETQYF.

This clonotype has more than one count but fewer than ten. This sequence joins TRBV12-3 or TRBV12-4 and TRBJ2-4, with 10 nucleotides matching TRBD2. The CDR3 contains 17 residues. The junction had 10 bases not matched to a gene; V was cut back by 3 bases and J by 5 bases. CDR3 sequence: CASSFGLVAGGQNIQYF. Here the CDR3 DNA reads TGTGCCAGCAGTTTTGGGCTTGTAGCGGGGGGCCAAAACATTCAGTACTTC.